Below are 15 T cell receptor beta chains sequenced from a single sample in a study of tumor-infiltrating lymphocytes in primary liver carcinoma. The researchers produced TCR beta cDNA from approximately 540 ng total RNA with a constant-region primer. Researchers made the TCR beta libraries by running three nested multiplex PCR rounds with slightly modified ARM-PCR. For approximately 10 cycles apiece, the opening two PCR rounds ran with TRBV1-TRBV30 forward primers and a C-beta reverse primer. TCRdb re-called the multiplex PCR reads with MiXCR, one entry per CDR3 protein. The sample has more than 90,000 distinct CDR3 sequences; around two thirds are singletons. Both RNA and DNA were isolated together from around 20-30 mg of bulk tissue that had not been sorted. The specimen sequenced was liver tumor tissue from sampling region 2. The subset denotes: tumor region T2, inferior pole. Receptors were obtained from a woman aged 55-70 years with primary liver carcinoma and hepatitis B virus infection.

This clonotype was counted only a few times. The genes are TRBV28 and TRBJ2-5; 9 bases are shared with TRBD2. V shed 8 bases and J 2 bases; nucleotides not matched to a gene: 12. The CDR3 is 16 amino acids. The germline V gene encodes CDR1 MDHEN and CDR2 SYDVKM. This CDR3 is CASGPTLAGQQETQYF. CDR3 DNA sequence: TGTGCCAGCGGCCCGACACTAGCGGGCCAGCAAGAGACCCAGTACTTC. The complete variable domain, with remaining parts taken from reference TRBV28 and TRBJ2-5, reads DVKVTQSSRYLVKRTGEKVFLECVQDMDHENMFWYRQDPGLGLRLIYFSYDVKMKEKGDIPEGYSVSREKKERFSLILESASTNQTSMYLCASGPTLAGQQETQYFGPGTRLLVL.

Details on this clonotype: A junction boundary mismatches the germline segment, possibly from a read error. The CDR3 loop reads CASSLGQLNQPQHF. The CDR3, as DNA: TGTGCCAGCAGCCTTGGGCAACTAAATCAGCCCCAGCATTTC. This chain uses TRBV11-2 with TRBJ1-5; no definite D call. This CDR3 spans 14 amino acids. Germline V lookup: CDR1 SGHAT, CDR2 FQNNGV.

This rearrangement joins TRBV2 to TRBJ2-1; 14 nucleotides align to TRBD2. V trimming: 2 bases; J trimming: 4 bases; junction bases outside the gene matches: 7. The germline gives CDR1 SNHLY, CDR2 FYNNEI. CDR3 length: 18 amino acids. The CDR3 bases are TGTGCCAGCAGTGAATTGGGACTAGCGGGGGCCTCTTACAATGAGCAGTTCTTC. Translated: CASSELGLAGASYNEQFF.

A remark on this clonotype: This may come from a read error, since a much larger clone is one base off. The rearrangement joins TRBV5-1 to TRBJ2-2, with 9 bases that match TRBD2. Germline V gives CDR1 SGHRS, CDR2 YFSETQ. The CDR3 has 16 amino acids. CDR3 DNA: TGCGCCAGCAGCAAACTAGCGGGTTCGAACACCGGGGACCTGTTTTTT. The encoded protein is CASSKLAGSNTGDLFF.

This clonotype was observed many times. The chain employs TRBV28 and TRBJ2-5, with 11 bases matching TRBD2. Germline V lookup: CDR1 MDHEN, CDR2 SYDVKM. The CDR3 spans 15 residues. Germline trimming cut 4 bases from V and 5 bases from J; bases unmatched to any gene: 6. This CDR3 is CASSSLAGGAETQYF. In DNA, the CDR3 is TGTGCCAGCAGTTCCCTAGCGGGGGGAGCGGAGACCCAGTACTTC. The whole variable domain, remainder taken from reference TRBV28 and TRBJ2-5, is DVKVTQSSRYLVKRTGEKVFLECVQDMDHENMFWYRQDPGLGLRLIYFSYDVKMKEKGDIPEGYSVSREKKERFSLILESASTNQTSMYLCASSSLAGGAETQYFGPGTRLLVL.

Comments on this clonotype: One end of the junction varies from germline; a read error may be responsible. The CDR3 is CAISDQQGDKNIQYF. The DNA of the CDR3 is TGTGCCATCAGTGACCAACAGGGGGACAAAAACATTCAGTATTTC. This chain links TRBV10-3 with TRBJ2-4; 8 bases agree with TRBD1. Germline V gives CDR1 ENHRY, CDR2 SYGVKD. The CDR3 extends over 15 amino acids.

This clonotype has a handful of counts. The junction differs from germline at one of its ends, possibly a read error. The CDR3 sequence is CASSLGTANTEASF. The CDR3 DNA follows: TGCGCCAGCAGCTTGGGCACAGCTAACACTGAAGCTTCCTTT. V usage is TRBV5-1 and J usage is TRBJ1-1, with D unclear. The CDR3 runs to 14 residues. Germline V gene lookup returns CDR1 SGHRS and CDR2 YFSETQ. The whole variable domain, filled in from reference TRBV5-1 and TRBJ1-1, reads KAGVTQTPRYLIKTRGQQVTLSCSPISGHRSVSWYQQTPGQGLQFLFEYFSETQRNKGNFPGRFSGRQFSNSRSEMNVSTLELGDSALYLCASSLGTANTEASFGQGTRLTVV.

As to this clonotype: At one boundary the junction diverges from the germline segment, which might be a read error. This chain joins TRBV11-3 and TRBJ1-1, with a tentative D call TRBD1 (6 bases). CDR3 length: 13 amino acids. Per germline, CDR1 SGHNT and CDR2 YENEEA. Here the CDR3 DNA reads TGTGCCAGCAGCTTAGTGGGGGCCACTGAAACTTTCTTT. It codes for CASSLVGATETFF.

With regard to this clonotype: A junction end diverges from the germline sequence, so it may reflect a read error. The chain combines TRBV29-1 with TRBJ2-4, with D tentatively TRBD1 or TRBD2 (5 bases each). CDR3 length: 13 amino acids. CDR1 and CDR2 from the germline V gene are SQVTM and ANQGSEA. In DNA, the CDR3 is TGCAGCGTTGAACACGGGGCCCTAAACATTCACTACTTC. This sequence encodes CSVEHGALNIHYF.

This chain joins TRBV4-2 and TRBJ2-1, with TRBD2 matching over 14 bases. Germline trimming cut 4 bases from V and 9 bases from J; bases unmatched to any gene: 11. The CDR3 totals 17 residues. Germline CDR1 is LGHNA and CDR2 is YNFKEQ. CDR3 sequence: CASSRGTSGSEDAEQFF. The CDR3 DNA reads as TGTGCCAGCAGCCGGGGGACTAGCGGGAGTGAAGATGCTGAGCAGTTCTTC.

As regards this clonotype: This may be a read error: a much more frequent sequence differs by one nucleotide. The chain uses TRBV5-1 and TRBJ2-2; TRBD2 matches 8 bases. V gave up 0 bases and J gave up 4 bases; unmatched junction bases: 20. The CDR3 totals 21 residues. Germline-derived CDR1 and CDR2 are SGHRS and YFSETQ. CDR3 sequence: CASSLAYSRSQRGYGTGELFF. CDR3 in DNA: TGCGCCAGCAGCTTGGCCTATAGTCGTTCTCAGCGGGGGTACGGCACCGGGGAGCTGTTTTTT. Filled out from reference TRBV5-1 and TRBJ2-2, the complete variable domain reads KAGVTQTPRYLIKTRGQQVTLSCSPISGHRSVSWYQQTPGQGLQFLFEYFSETQRNKGNFPGRFSGRQFSNSRSEMNVSTLELGDSALYLCASSLAYSRSQRGYGTGELFFGEGSRLTVL.

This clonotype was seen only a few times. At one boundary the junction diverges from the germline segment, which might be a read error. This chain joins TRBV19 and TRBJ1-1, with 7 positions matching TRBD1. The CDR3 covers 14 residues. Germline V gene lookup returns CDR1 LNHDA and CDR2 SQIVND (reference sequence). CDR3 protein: CVSSIGNRGTEAFF. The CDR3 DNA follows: TGTGTCAGTAGTATCGGGAACAGGGGCACTGAAGCTTTCTTT.

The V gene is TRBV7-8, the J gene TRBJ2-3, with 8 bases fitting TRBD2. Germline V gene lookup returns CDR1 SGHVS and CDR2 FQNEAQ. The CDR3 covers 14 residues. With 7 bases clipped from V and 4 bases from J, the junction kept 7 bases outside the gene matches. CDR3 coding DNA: TGTGCCAGCACCCCGATGACTAGCGCAGATACGCAGTATTTT. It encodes CASTPMTSADTQYF.

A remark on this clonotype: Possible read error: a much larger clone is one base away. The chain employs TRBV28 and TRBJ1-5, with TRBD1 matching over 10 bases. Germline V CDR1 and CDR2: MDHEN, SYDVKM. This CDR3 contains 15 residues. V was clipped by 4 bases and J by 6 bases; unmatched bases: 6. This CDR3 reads CASSSGTGEGQPQHF. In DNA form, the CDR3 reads TGTGCCAGCAGTTCCGGGACAGGGGAAGGTCAGCCCCAGCATTTT.

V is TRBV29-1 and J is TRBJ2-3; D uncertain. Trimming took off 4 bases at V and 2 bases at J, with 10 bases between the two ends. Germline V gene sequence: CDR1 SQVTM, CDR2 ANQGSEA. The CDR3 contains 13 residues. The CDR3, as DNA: TGCAGCGTTGGCGGTGGAGACACAGATACGCAGTATTTT. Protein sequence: CSVGGGDTDTQYF.